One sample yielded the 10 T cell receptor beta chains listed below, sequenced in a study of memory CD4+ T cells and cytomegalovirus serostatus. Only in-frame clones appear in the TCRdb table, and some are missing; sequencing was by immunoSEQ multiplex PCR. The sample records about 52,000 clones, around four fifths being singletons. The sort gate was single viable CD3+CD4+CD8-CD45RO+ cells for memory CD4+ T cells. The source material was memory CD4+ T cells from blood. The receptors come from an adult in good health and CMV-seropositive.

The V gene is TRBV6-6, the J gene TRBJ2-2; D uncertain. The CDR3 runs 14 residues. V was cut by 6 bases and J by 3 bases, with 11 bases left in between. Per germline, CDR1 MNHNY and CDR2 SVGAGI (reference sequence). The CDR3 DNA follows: TGTGCCAGCAGAACAACGTCTGACACCGGGGAGCTGTTTTTT. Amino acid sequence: CASRTTSDTGELFF.

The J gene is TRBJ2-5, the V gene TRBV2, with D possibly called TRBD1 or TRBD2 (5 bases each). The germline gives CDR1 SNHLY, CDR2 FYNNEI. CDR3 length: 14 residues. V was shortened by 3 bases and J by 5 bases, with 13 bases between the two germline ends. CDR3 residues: CASSETAAPETQYF. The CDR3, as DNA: TGTGCCAGCAGTGAGACAGCGGCCCCTGAGACCCAGTACTTC.

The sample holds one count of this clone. The CDR3 is CASSKVGQPKNYGYTF. CDR3 nucleotides: TGTGCCAGCAGCAAAGTTGGACAGCCGAAGAACTATGGCTACACCTTC. The genes are TRBV21-1 and TRBJ1-2; whether TRBD1, the table's D call, matches the DNA was not checked. TRBV21-1 has pseudogene status. This CDR3 comprises 16 residues.

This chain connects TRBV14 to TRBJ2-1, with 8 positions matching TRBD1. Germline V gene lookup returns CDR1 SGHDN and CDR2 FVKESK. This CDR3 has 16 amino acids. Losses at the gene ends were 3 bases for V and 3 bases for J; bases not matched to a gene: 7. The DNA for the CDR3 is TGTGCCAGCAGCCAGCTTCAAGGACAGGGCTACAATGAGCAGTTCTTC. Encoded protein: CASSQLQGQGYNEQFF.

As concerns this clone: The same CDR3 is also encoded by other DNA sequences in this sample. CDR3 sequence (DNA): TGTGCCTGGAGTGGGGCGGGGAATAACTATGGCTACACCTTC. Its protein is CAWSGAGNNYGYTF. The chain couples TRBV30 to TRBJ1-2; D remains ambiguous. Deletions cut 1 base from V and 1 base from J, with 10 bases between. CDR3 length: 14 residues. The V gene's germline CDR1 is GTSNPN and CDR2 SVGIG (reference sequence).

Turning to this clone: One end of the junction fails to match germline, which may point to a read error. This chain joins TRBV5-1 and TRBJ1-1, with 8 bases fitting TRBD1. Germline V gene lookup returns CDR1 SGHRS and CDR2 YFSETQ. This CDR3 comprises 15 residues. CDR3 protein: CASSLTGARNTEAFF. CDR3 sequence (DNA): TGTGCCAGCAGCTTGACAGGGGCCCGGAACACTGAAGCTTTCTTT. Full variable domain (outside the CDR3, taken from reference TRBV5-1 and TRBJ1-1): KAGVTQTPRYLIKTRGQQVTLSCSPISGHRSVSWYQQTPGQGLQFLFEYFSETQRNKGNFPGRFSGRQFSNSRSEMNVSTLELGDSALYLCASSLTGARNTEAFFGQGTRLTVV.

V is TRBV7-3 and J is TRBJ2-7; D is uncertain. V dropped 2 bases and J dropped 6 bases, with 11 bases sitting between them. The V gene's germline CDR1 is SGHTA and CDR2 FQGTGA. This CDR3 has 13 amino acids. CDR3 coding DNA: TGTGCCAGCAGCTTAGCCCCGGAAGGCGAGCAGTACTTC. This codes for CASSLAPEGEQYF.

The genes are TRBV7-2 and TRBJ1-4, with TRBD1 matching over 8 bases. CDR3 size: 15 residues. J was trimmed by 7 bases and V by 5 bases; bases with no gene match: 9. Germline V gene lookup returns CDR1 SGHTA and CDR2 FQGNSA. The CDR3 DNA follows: TGTGCCAGCAGCGTTCCCGCAGGGGGCAGTGAAAAACTGTTTTTT. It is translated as CASSVPAGGSEKLFF.

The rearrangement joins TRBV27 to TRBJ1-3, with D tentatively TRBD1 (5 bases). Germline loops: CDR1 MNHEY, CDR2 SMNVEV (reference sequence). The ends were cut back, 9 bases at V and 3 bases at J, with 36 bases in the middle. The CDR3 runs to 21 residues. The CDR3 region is CARAQTGPSGFQGVYGNTIYF. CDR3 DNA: TGTGCCAGGGCCCAGACGGGACCGTCTGGGTTTCAGGGTGTATATGGAAACACCATATATTTT.

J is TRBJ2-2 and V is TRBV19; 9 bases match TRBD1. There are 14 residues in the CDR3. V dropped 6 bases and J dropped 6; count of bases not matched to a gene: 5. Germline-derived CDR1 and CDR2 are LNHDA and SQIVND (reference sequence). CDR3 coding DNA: TGTGCCAGTAGCTACAGGGGGCAAGCCGGGGAGCTGTTTTTT. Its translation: CASSYRGQAGELFF.